These T cell receptor beta chains were read from a single sample in a study of shared clonotypes between healthy human individuals. Sequencing used immunoSEQ multiplex PCR; TCRdb keeps in-frame clones, though not all of them. The sample carries around 700,000 clones, around two thirds recorded once. Sequenced sample: memory CD4+ T cells sorted from blood. The receptors derive from a woman aged 25-40 years in good health. Each CDR3 is given with its conserved first and last residue. D genes are given only for firm matches. Clone size is stated in some rows and not others, as once, few, many or a class when expanded.

CDR3 length: 14; J gene: TRBJ1-2; D gene: TRBD1; V gene: TRBV10-3; clone size: NA; CDR3 protein: CAISRQGDNYGYTF; CDR3 DNA: TGTGCCATCAGCAGACAGGGGGATAACTATGGCTACACCTTC
CDR3 length: 15; J gene: TRBJ2-5; D gene: NA; V gene: TRBV27; clone size: once; CDR3 protein: CASKDRRGFLETQYF; CDR3 DNA: TGTGCCAGCAAGGACCGGCGAGGTTTTTTAGAGACCCAGTACTTC
CDR3 length: 15; J gene: TRBJ1-2; D gene: TRBD1; V gene: TRBV5-4; clone size: NA; CDR3 protein: CASSSPDRGNYGYTF; CDR3 DNA: TGTGCCAGCAGCTCCCCGGACAGGGGGAACTATGGCTACACCTTC
CDR3 length: 16; J gene: TRBJ2-7; D gene: TRBD2; V gene: TRBV4-2; clone size: NA; CDR3 protein: CASSQNQLAGGPFSYF; CDR3 DNA: TGTGCCAGCAGCCAGAACCAACTAGCGGGAGGGCCTTTCTCGTACTTC
CDR3 length: 17; J gene: TRBJ1-5; D gene: TRBD1; V gene: TRBV10-3; clone size: once; CDR3 protein: CAISPGQGANSNQPQHF; CDR3 DNA: TGTGCCATCAGCCCGGGACAGGGGGCTAATAGCAATCAGCCCCAGCATTTT
CDR3 length: 14; J gene: TRBJ2-5; D gene: NA; V gene: TRBV6-1; clone size: NA; CDR3 protein: CASSESGGGRAQYF; CDR3 DNA: TGTGCCAGCAGTGAGAGCGGAGGCGGTCGAGCCCAGTACTTC
CDR3 length: 14; J gene: TRBJ2-4; D gene: NA; V gene: TRBV6-6; clone size: NA; CDR3 protein: CASRTASAKNIQYF; CDR3 DNA: TGTGCCAGCAGGACGGCTAGCGCAAAAAACATTCAGTACTTC
CDR3 length: 15; J gene: TRBJ2-1; D gene: TRBD2; V gene: TRBV10-2; clone size: once; CDR3 protein: CASTASGRNYNEQFF; CDR3 DNA: TGCGCCAGCACGGCTAGCGGGAGAAACTACAATGAGCAGTTCTTC
CDR3 length: 15; J gene: TRBJ2-1; D gene: TRBD2; V gene: TRBV29-1; clone size: NA; CDR3 protein: CSVELAGGAYNEQFF; CDR3 DNA: TGCAGCGTTGAACTAGCGGGAGGGGCGTACAATGAGCAGTTCTTC
CDR3 length: 12; J gene: TRBJ2-2; D gene: NA; V gene: TRBV2; clone size: few; CDR3 protein: CASSRYTGELFF; CDR3 DNA: TGTGCCAGCAGCAGGTACACCGGGGAGCTGTTTTTT
CDR3 length: 16; J gene: TRBJ1-3; D gene: TRBD1; V gene: TRBV28; clone size: NA; CDR3 protein: CASRSPGQGWGNTIYF; CDR3 DNA: TGTGCCAGCAGATCTCCGGGACAGGGATGGGGAAACACCATATATTTT
CDR3 length: 12; J gene: TRBJ1-2; D gene: TRBD1; V gene: TRBV11-2; clone size: NA; CDR3 protein: CASSPGQGSYTF; CDR3 DNA: TGTGCCAGCAGCCCAGGACAGGGAAGCTACACCTTC
CDR3 length: 13; J gene: TRBJ2-4; D gene: NA; V gene: TRBV7-9; clone size: few; CDR3 protein: CASSLESLNIQYF; CDR3 DNA: TGTGCCAGCAGCTTAGAGTCATTAAACATTCAGTACTTC
CDR3 length: 13; J gene: TRBJ2-5; D gene: NA; V gene: TRBV5-4; clone size: NA; CDR3 protein: CASSFGQQETQYF; CDR3 DNA: TGTGCCAGCAGCTTTGGACAACAAGAGACCCAGTACTTC
CDR3 length: 12; J gene: TRBJ2-5; D gene: NA; V gene: TRBV11-2; clone size: NA; CDR3 protein: CASSPRGETQYF; CDR3 DNA: TGTGCCAGCAGCCCCCGTGGAGAGACCCAGTACTTC
CDR3 length: 13; J gene: TRBJ1-4; D gene: NA; V gene: TRBV18; clone size: NA; CDR3 protein: CASSPRGEKGLFF; CDR3 DNA: TGTGCCAGCTCACCGCGAGGAGAGAAAGGACTGTTTTTT
CDR3 length: 18; J gene: TRBJ1-5; D gene: NA; V gene: TRBV7-8; clone size: NA; CDR3 protein: CASSLSTTRGGSNQPQHF; CDR3 DNA: TGTGCCAGCAGCTTATCGACGACCCGGGGGGGTAGCAATCAGCCCCAGCATTTT
CDR3 length: 11; J gene: TRBJ1-1; D gene: NA; V gene: TRBV20-1; clone size: few; CDR3 protein: CSARRVDEAFF; CDR3 DNA: TGCAGTGCTAGACGGGTAGATGAAGCTTTCTTT
CDR3 length: 11; J gene: TRBJ2-5; D gene: NA; V gene: TRBV20-1; clone size: NA; CDR3 protein: CSARVGRTQYF; CDR3 DNA: TGCAGTGCTAGAGTGGGGAGGACCCAGTACTTC
CDR3 length: 15; J gene: TRBJ2-1; D gene: TRBD2; V gene: TRBV28; clone size: NA; CDR3 protein: CASRLSGGGPNEQFF; CDR3 DNA: TGTGCCAGCAGGCTTAGCGGGGGAGGCCCCAATGAGCAGTTCTTC
CDR3 length: 13; J gene: TRBJ2-5; D gene: NA; V gene: TRBV6-1; clone size: NA; CDR3 protein: CASNGQLQETQYF; CDR3 DNA: TGTGCCAGCAATGGACAGTTGCAAGAGACCCAGTACTTC
CDR3 length: 11; J gene: TRBJ1-4; D gene: NA; V gene: TRBV25-1; clone size: few; CDR3 protein: CASSDGLKLFF; CDR3 DNA: TGTGCCAGCAGTGACGGGTTGAAACTGTTTTTT
CDR3 length: 12; J gene: TRBJ2-5; D gene: NA; V gene: TRBV5-1; clone size: NA; CDR3 protein: CASSTDQETQYF; CDR3 DNA: TGCGCCAGCAGCACCGACCAAGAGACCCAGTACTTC
CDR3 length: 14; J gene: TRBJ2-5; D gene: TRBD1; V gene: TRBV5-4; clone size: NA; CDR3 protein: CASNIQGAQETQYF; CDR3 DNA: TGTGCCAGCAACATCCAGGGGGCCCAAGAGACCCAGTACTTC
CDR3 length: 15; J gene: TRBJ2-1; D gene: TRBD2; V gene: TRBV2; clone size: NA; CDR3 protein: CASSEGSSGINEQFF; CDR3 DNA: TGTGCCAGCAGTGAAGGTTCTAGCGGGATTAATGAGCAGTTCTTC
CDR3 length: 15; J gene: TRBJ2-7; D gene: NA; V gene: TRBV6-5; clone size: NA; CDR3 protein: CASRRGDVPSYEQYF; CDR3 DNA: TGTGCCAGCCGAAGAGGGGACGTACCCTCCTACGAGCAGTACTTC
CDR3 length: 14; J gene: TRBJ2-1; D gene: NA; V gene: TRBV5-1; clone size: NA; CDR3 protein: CASSFVHENNEQFF; CDR3 DNA: TGCGCCAGCAGCTTTGTCCATGAAAACAATGAGCAGTTCTTC
CDR3 length: 16; J gene: TRBJ2-7; D gene: NA; V gene: TRBV6-5; clone size: NA; CDR3 protein: CASSYSLGESSYEQYF; CDR3 DNA: TGTGCCAGCAGTTACTCTCTGGGAGAGAGCTCCTACGAGCAGTACTTC
CDR3 length: 15; J gene: TRBJ1-2; D gene: TRBD1; V gene: TRBV28; clone size: NA; CDR3 protein: CASRRTGVEVYGYTF; CDR3 DNA: TGTGCCAGCAGACGGACAGGGGTCGAAGTCTATGGCTACACCTTC
CDR3 length: 18; J gene: TRBJ2-3; D gene: TRBD2; V gene: TRBV28; clone size: NA; CDR3 protein: CASSRGGTSGHAADTQYF; CDR3 DNA: TGTGCCAGCAGTCGAGGGGGGACTAGCGGGCATGCTGCAGATACGCAGTATTTT
CDR3 length: 14; J gene: TRBJ2-5; D gene: NA; V gene: TRBV19; clone size: NA; CDR3 protein: CASSIGSASETQYF; CDR3 DNA: TGTGCCAGTAGTATCGGTTCGGCGTCGGAGACCCAGTACTTC